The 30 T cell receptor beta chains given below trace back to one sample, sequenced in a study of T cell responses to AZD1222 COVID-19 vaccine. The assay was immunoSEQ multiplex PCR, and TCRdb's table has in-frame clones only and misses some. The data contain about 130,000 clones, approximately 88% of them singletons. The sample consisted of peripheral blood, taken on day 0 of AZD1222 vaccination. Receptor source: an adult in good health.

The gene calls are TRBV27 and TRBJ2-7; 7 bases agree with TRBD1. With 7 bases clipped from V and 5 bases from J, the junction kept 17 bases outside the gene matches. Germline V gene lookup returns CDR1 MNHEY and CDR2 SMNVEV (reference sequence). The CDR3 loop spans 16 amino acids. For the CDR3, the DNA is TGTGCCAGCAAACCCATTGGAAGACAGGGAACCCACGAGCAGTACTTC. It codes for CASKPIGRQGTHEQYF.

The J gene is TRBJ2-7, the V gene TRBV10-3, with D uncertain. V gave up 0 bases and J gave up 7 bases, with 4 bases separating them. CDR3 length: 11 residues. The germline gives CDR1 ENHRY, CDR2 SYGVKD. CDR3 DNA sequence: TGTGCCATCAGTGAGTCGGGAGAGCAGTACTTC. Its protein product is CAISESGEQYF.

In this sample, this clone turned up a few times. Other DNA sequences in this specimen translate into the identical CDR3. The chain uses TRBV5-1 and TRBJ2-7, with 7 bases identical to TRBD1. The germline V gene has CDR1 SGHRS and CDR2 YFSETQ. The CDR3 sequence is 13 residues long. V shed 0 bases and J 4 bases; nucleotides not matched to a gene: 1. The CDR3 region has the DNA TGCGCCAGCAGCTTGGGGACAGGATACGAGCAGTACTTC. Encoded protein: CASSLGTGYEQYF.

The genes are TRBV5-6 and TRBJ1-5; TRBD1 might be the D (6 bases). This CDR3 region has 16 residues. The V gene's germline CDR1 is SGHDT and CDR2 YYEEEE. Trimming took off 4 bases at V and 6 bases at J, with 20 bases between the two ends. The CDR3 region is CASSTWGGQGGQPQHF. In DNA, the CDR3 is TGTGCCAGCAGCACGTGGGGGGGGCAAGGTGGTCAGCCCCAGCATTTT.

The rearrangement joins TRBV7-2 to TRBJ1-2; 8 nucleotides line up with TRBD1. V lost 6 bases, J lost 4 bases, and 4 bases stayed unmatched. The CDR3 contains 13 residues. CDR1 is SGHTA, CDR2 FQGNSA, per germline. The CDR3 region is CASSSGQGYGYTF. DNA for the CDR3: TGTGCCAGCAGTTCTGGACAGGGCTATGGCTACACCTTC.

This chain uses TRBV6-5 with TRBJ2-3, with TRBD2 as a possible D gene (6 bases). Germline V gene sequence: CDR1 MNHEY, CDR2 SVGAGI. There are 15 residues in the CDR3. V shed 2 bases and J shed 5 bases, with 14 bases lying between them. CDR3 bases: TGTGCCAGCAGTTACGACCCGGGAGCGGTAGATACGCAGTATTTT. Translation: CASSYDPGAVDTQYF.

The CDR3 DNA follows: TGTGCCAGTAGTATTACAGGGAACACCGGGGAGCTGTTTTTT. Its protein product is CASSITGNTGELFF. This chain joins TRBV19 and TRBJ2-2; D may be TRBD1 (5 bases). This CDR3 spans 14 amino acids. V was shortened by 3 bases and J by 1 base, with 6 bases between the two germline ends. Germline assignment: CDR1 LNHDA and CDR2 SQIVND (reference sequence).

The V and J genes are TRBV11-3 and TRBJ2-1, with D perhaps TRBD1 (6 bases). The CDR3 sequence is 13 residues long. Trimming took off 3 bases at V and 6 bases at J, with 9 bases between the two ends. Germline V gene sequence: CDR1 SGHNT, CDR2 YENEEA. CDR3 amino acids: CASSFRGSNEQFF. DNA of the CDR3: TGTGCCAGCAGCTTCAGGGGTTCCAATGAGCAGTTCTTC.

The chain's CDR3 is CASSQDLGRGVDEQFF. CDR3 bases: TGTGCCAGCAGCCAAGATCTCGGGAGAGGTGTCGATGAGCAGTTCTTC. V gene TRBV4-2 combines with J gene TRBJ2-1; tentative D call: TRBD2 (6 bases). CDR1 is LGHNA, CDR2 YNFKEQ, per germline. The CDR3 is 16 residues long. V lost 0 bases, J lost 8 bases, and 17 bases lay in between.

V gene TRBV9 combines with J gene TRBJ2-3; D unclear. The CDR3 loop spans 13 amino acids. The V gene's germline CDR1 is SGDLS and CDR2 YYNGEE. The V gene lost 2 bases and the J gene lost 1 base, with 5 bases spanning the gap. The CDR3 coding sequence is TGTGCCAGCAGCGTGCAGGGCACAGATACGCAGTATTTT. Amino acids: CASSVQGTDTQYF. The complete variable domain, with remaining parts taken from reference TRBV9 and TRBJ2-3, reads DSGVTQTPKHLITATGQRVTLRCSPRSGDLSVYWYQQSLDQGLQFLIQYYNGEERAKGNILERFSAQQFPDLHSELNLSSLELGDSALYFCASSVQGTDTQYFGPGTRLTVL.

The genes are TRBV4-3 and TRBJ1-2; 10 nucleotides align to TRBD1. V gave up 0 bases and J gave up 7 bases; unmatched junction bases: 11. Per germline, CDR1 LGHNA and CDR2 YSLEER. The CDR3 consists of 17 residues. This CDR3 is CASSQEHSGTGAGGYTF. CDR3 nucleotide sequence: TGCGCCAGCAGCCAAGAACATTCCGGGACAGGGGCGGGTGGCTACACCTTC.

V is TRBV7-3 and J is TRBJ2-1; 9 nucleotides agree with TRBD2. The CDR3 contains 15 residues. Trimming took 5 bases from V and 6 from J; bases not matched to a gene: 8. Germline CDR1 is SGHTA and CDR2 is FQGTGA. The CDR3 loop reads CASSPVLAGPNEQFF. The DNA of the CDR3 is TGTGCCAGCAGCCCGGTGCTAGCGGGGCCCAATGAGCAGTTCTTC.

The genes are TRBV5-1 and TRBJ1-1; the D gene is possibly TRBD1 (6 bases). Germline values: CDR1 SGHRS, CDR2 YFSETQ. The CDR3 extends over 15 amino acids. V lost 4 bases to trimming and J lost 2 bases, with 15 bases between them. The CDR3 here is CASSGRDTTNTEAFF. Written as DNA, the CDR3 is TGCGCCAGCAGCGGACGGGACACGACAAACACTGAAGCTTTCTTT. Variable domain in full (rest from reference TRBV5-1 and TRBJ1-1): KAGVTQTPRYLIKTRGQQVTLSCSPISGHRSVSWYQQTPGQGLQFLFEYFSETQRNKGNFPGRFSGRQFSNSRSEMNVSTLELGDSALYLCASSGRDTTNTEAFFGQGTRLTVV.

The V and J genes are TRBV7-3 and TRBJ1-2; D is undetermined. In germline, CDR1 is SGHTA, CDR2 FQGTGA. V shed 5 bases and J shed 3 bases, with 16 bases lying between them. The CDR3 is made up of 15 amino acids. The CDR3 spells CASSPAVFPHYGYTF. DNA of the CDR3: TGTGCCAGCAGCCCCGCAGTATTTCCTCACTATGGCTACACCTTC. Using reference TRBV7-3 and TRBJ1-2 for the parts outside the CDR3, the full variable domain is GAGVSQTPSNKVTEKGKYVELRCDPISGHTALYWYRQSLGQGPEFLIYFQGTGAADDSGLPNDRFFAVRPEGSVSTLKIQRTERGDSAVYLCASSPAVFPHYGYTFGSGTRLTVV.

The DNA for the CDR3 is TGTGCCAGCAGAAGGGGCGGGCGTTCCTACGAGCAGTACTTC. It is translated as CASRRGGRSYEQYF. The V and J genes are TRBV7-9 and TRBJ2-7; TRBD1 or TRBD2 may be the D gene (5 bases each). Germline V gives CDR1 SEHNR, CDR2 FQNEAQ (reference sequence). CDR3 length equals 14 residues. Trimming left V 6 bases short and J 1 base short, with 13 bases between.

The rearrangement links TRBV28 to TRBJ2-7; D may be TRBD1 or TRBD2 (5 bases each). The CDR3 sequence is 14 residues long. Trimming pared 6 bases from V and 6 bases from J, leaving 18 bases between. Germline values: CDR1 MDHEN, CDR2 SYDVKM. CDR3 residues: CASSRNWGLAEQYF. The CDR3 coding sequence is TGTGCCAGCAGCCGTAACTGGGGGTTGGCCGAGCAGTACTTC.

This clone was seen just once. The CDR3 reads CASSYDGLLNTEAFF. CDR3 bases: TGTGCCAGCAGTTACGACGGGCTTCTGAACACTGAAGCTTTCTTT. The rearrangement links TRBV6-5 to TRBJ1-1; D not resolved. This CDR3 contains 15 residues. Between the trimmed V and J ends, which lost 2 bases and 0 bases, there was a span of 10 bases. Germline CDR1 MNHEY, CDR2 SVGAGI.

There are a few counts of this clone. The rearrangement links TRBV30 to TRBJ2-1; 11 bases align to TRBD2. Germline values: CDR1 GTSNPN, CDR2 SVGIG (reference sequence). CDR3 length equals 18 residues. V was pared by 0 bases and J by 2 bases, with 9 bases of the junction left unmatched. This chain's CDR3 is CAWSVTSGTPFAYNEQFF. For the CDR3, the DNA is TGTGCCTGGAGTGTGACTAGCGGGACTCCCTTTGCCTACAATGAGCAGTTCTTC.

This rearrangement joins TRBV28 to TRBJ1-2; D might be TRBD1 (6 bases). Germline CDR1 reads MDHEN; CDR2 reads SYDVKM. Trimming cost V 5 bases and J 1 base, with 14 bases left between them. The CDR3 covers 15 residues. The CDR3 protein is CASSRTDYFNYGYTF. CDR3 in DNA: TGTGCCAGCAGTAGGACAGATTATTTTAACTATGGCTACACCTTC.

Here the CDR3 reads CASSRGPGTYEQYF. The CDR3 nucleotides are TGTGCCAGTAGCAGGGGGCCCGGCACCTACGAGCAGTACTTC. This chain links TRBV19 with TRBJ2-7; 8 bases are shared with TRBD1. Germline V gene data show CDR1 as LNHDA and CDR2 as SQIVND (reference sequence). The ends lost 6 bases at V and 2 bases at J; junction bases unmatched: 6. The CDR3 consists of 14 residues.

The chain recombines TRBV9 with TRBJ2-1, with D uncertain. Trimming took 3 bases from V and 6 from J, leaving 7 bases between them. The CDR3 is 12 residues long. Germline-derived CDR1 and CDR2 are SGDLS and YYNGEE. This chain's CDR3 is CASSGGPNEQFF. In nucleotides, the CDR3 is TGTGCCAGCAGCGGCGGTCCCAATGAGCAGTTCTTC.

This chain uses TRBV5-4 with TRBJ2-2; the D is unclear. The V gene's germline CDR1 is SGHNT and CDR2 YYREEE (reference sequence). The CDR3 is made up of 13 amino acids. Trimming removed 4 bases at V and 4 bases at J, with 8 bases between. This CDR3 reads CASSRSSTGELFF. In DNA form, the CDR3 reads TGTGCCAGCAGCCGGAGCAGCACCGGGGAGCTGTTTTTT.

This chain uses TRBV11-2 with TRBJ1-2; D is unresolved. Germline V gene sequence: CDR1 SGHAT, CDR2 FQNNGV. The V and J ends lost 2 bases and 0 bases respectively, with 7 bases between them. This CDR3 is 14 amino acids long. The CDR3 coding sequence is TGTGCCAGCAGCTTAAGGGCTGCTAACTATGGCTACACCTTC. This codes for CASSLRAANYGYTF.

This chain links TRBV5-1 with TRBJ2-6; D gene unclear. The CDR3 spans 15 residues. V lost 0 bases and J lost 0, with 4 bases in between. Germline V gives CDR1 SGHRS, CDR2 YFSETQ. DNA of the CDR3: TGCGCCAGCAGCTTGGCCCTCTCTGGGGCCAACGTCCTGACTTTC. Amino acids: CASSLALSGANVLTF. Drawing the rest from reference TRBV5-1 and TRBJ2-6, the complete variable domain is KAGVTQTPRYLIKTRGQQVTLSCSPISGHRSVSWYQQTPGQGLQFLFEYFSETQRNKGNFPGRFSGRQFSNSRSEMNVSTLELGDSALYLCASSLALSGANVLTFGAGSRLTVL.

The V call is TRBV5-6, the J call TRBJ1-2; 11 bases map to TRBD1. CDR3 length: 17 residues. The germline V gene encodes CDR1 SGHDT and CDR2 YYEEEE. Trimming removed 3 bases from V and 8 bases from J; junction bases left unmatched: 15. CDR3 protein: CASSSDGQGALGGGYTF. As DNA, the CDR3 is TGTGCCAGCAGCTCCGATGGACAGGGGGCGCTGGGTGGAGGCTACACCTTC.

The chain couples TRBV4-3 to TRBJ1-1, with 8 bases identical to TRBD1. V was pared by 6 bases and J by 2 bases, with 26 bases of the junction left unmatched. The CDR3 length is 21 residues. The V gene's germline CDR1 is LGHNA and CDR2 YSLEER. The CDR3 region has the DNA TGCGCCAGCAGACAAAGAAAACCTCTGCTAAGAGACAGGGGCTTAAACACTGAAGCTTTCTTT. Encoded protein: CASRQRKPLLRDRGLNTEAFF.

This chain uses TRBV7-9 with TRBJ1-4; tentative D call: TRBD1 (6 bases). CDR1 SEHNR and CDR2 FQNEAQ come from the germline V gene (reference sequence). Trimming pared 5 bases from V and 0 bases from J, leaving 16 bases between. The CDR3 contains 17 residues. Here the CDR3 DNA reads TGTGCCAGCAGCCTGAGACAGGACTTAGCAACTAATGAAAAACTGTTTTTT. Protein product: CASSLRQDLATNEKLFF.

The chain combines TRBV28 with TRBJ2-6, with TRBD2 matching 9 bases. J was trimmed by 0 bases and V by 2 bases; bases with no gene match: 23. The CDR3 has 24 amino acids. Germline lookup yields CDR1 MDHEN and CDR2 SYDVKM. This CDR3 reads CASSLMYRARLADPLNSGANVLTF. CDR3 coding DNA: TGTGCCAGCAGTTTAATGTACAGGGCCAGACTAGCGGACCCCCTTAACTCTGGGGCCAACGTCCTGACTTTC.

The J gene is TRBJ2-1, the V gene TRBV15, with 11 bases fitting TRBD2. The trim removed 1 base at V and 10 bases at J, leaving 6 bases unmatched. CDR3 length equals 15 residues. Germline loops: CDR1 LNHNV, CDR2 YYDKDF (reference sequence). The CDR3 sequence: CATSRGLAGGQEQFF. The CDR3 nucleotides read TGTGCCACCAGCAGAGGGCTAGCGGGAGGTCAGGAGCAGTTCTTC.

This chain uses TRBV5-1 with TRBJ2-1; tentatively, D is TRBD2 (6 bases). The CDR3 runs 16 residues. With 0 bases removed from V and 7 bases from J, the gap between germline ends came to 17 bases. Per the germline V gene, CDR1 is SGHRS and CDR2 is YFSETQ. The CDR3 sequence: CASSLAGAGLPNEQFF. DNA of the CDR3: TGCGCCAGCAGCTTGGCTGGTGCGGGACTCCCGAATGAGCAGTTCTTC.